These T cell receptor beta chains were read from a single sample in a study of blood T cell repertoires in COVID-19. Method: immunoSEQ multiplex PCR; TCRdb's copy keeps in-frame clones and lacks some. There are fewer than 350,000 clones in the sample; approximately 91% occur only once, and approximately 0.97% lies in the top ten. Sequenced: PBMCs or T cells enriched from blood (not recorded which). These receptors came from a woman in her twenties or thirties who had been exposed to COVID-19. Each CDR3 is given without its conserved first and last residue.

J gene,V gene,CDR3 protein
TRBJ2-7,TRBV20-1,SASRVGNSYEQY
TRBJ2-1,TRBV7-7,ASSLREGLGHNEQF
TRBJ2-6,TRBV5-1,ASSLGDRLSGANVLT
TRBJ2-7,TRBV7-3,ASSLFVGSYEQY
TRBJ1-2,TRBV4-1,ASSPDRGQLYGYT
TRBJ1-1,TRBV19,ASSQLRGRGSPEAF
TRBJ2-3,TRBV24-1,ATSEAGGLDTQY
TRBJ2-7,TRBV14,ASSQDPRLAGEEEQY
TRBJ1-6,TRBV28,ASSLAGGASPLH
TRBJ2-7,TRBV19,ASSTRLYYEQY
TRBJ2-2,TRBV7-3,ASSLSAGDTGELF
TRBJ1-1,TRBV15,ATSRGTGAGTEAF
TRBJ2-7,TRBV21-1,ASSNSPGQGSYEQY
TRBJ2-7,TRBV28,ASSLAPSGISYEQY
TRBJ2-3,TRBV7-9,ASSLLPGQATDTQY
TRBJ1-5,TRBV4-1,ASSPGDRQGNQPQH
TRBJ2-7,TRBV4-2,ASSQGLAGGISGSKQY
TRBJ2-1,TRBV7-3,ASSLIAGGNYNEQF
TRBJ2-1,TRBV3-1/TRBV3-2,ASSQEGHRYNEQF
TRBJ2-1,TRBV28,ASRDSLVLEQF
TRBJ2-3,TRBV7-3,ASSLAGGSDTQY
TRBJ2-1,TRBV9,ASSPLGQTYNEQF